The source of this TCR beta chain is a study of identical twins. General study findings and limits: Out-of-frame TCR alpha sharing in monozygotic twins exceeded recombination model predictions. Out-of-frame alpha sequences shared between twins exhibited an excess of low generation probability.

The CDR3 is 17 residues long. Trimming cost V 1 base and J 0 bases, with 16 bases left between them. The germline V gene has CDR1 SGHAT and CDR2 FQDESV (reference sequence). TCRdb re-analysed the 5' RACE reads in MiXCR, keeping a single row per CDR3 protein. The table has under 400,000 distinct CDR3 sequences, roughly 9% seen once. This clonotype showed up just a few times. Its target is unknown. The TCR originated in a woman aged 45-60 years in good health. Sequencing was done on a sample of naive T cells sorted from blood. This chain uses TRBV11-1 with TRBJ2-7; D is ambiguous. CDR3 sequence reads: CASSLGFAVTISYEQYF. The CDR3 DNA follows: TGTGCCAGCAGCTTAGGATTTGCGGTGACCATCTCCTACGAGCAGTACTTC.